The 14 T cell receptor beta chains below come from one sample, sequenced in a study of T cell changes during pregnancy in multiple sclerosis. Data came from immunoSEQ multiplex PCR; TCRdb stores just in-frame clones and leaves some out. The data show just over 65,000 clones, roughly nine tenths seen once. The sample consisted of peripheral blood, taken in the second trimester of pregnancy. All receptors come from a female donor with multiple sclerosis, enrolled in a pregnancy study.

In this sample, this clone turned up once. This chain uses TRBV5-1 with TRBJ1-5, with TRBD1 identical over 10 bases. CDR3 length: 22 residues. V shed 0 bases, J shed 0 bases, and the junction held 18 bases outside the gene matches. CDR1 is SGHRS and CDR2 is YFSETQ in the germline V gene. CDR3: CASSLDGLSGGQGPYSNQPQHF. CDR3 coding DNA: TGCGCCAGCAGCTTGGATGGGTTGTCGGGGGGACAGGGGCCTTATAGCAATCAGCCCCAGCATTTT.

The J gene is TRBJ2-5, the V gene TRBV29-1, with 10 bases matching TRBD1. V shed 3 bases and J 5 bases; nucleotides not matched to a gene: 6. Germline loops: CDR1 SQVTM, CDR2 ANQGSEA. The CDR3 is 14 residues long. The CDR3 here is CSVDGQGVTETQYF. The DNA of the CDR3 is TGCAGCGTTGACGGACAGGGGGTCACGGAGACCCAGTACTTC.

The rearrangement uses TRBV30 and TRBJ2-1; TRBD2 aligns across 15 bases. Per the germline V gene, CDR1 is GTSNPN and CDR2 is SVGIG (reference sequence). The V segment lost 3 bases and the J segment 4 bases; nucleotides outside the gene matches: 13. CDR3 length: 19 amino acids. CDR3 in amino acids: CAWRITGTSGGPGYNEQFF. In nucleotides, the CDR3 is TGTGCCTGGAGGATAACCGGGACTAGCGGGGGGCCCGGGTACAATGAGCAGTTCTTC.

This clone showed up just once. The chain is built from TRBV19 and TRBJ2-7; tentatively, D is TRBD1 (6 bases). The germline CDR1 and CDR2 sequences are LNHDA and SQIVND (reference sequence). This CDR3 region has 15 residues. Trimming shortened V by 3 bases and J by 0 bases, and 12 bases separated the two germline ends. For the CDR3, the DNA is TGTGCCAGTAGTATCGGGACATTAAGCTCCTACGAGCAGTACTTC. Protein product: CASSIGTLSSYEQYF.

The chain joins TRBV7-8 to TRBJ1-5; 8 bases are a match to TRBD1. The CDR3 is 17 residues long. Losses at the gene ends were 1 base for V and 7 bases for J; bases not matched to a gene: 12. Per the germline V gene, CDR1 is SGHVS and CDR2 is FQNEAQ. The CDR3 sequence: CASSLGGTTGVGQPQHF. DNA of the CDR3: TGTGCCAGCAGCTTAGGGGGAACGACAGGGGTTGGACAGCCCCAGCATTTT.

The gene calls are TRBV6-5 and TRBJ1-6; a possible D gene is TRBD1 (6 bases). The CDR3 runs to 16 residues. Germline V gene sequence: CDR1 MNHEY, CDR2 SVGAGI. V was shortened by 4 bases and J by 3 bases, with 13 bases between the two germline ends. CDR3 sequence: CASSSGEGFYNSPLHF. In DNA, the CDR3 is TGTGCCAGCAGTTCAGGGGAGGGCTTCTATAATTCACCCCTCCACTTT.

The J gene is TRBJ2-7, the V gene TRBV18, with TRBD2 matching 7 bases. J was trimmed by 4 bases and V by 2 bases; bases with no gene match: 11. The CDR3 is 16 residues long. Germline CDR1 reads KGHSH; CDR2 reads LQKENI. This CDR3 reads CASSPFGTGGGYEQYF. CDR3 nucleotides: TGTGCCAGCTCACCATTCGGCACGGGAGGAGGTTACGAGCAGTACTTC. The variable domain in full, completed from reference TRBV18 and TRBJ2-7, reads NAGVMQNPRHLVRRRGQEARLRCSPMKGHSHVYWYRQLPEEGLKFMVYLQKENIIDESGMPKERFSAEFPKEGPSILRIQQVVRGDSAAYFCASSPFGTGGGYEQYFGPGTRLTVT.

The chain has TRBV9 and TRBJ2-1, with 8 bases identical to TRBD2. Germline trimming cut 0 bases from V and 5 bases from J; bases unmatched to any gene: 10. Germline CDR1 and CDR2: SGDLS and YYNGEE. The CDR3 is made up of 17 amino acids. Written as DNA, the CDR3 is TGTGCCAGCAGCGTAGACGGTGGACTAGCTCCCCACAATGAGCAGTTCTTC. Translated, it gives CASSVDGGLAPHNEQFF.

V is TRBV27 and J is TRBJ1-2, with D perhaps matching TRBD1 (6 bases). V was pared by 5 bases and J by 7 bases, with 14 bases between. The CDR3 length is 13 residues. Per the germline V gene, CDR1 is MNHEY and CDR2 is SMNVEV (reference sequence). In DNA, the CDR3 is TGTGCCAGCAGTAAGGGGGATTCGGCTGGCTACACCTTC. Its translation: CASSKGDSAGYTF.

This chain uses TRBV9 with TRBJ2-7, with TRBD1 as a possible D gene (5 bases). Germline CDR1 and CDR2: SGDLS and YYNGEE. V was trimmed by 4 bases and J by 2 bases, leaving 22 bases between them. This CDR3 has 17 residues. This chain's CDR3 is CASSYHARGHLTYEQYF. The CDR3 nucleotides read TGTGCCAGCAGCTATCACGCCAGAGGACACCTCACCTACGAGCAGTACTTC. Looking up the rest from reference TRBV9 and TRBJ2-7 gives the full variable domain: DSGVTQTPKHLITATGQRVTLRCSPRSGDLSVYWYQQSLDQGLQFLIQYYNGEERAKGNILERFSAQQFPDLHSELNLSSLELGDSALYFCASSYHARGHLTYEQYFGPGTRLTVT.

This clone was observed a single time. This chain connects TRBV19 to TRBJ2-1, with D possibly matching TRBD1 (6 bases). The V and J ends lost 5 bases and 9 bases respectively, with 17 bases between them. The V gene's germline CDR1 is LNHDA and CDR2 SQIVND (reference sequence). The CDR3 has 14 residues. Here the CDR3 DNA reads TGTGCCAGTAGTGCTTTCCCCAGGGGCGGTGAGCAGTTCTTC. This gives the protein CASSAFPRGGEQFF.

The sample holds a few counts of this clone. The chain employs TRBV11-2 and TRBJ1-1; D is undetermined. V shed 5 bases and J shed 8 bases, with 9 bases lying between them. The germline V gene encodes CDR1 SGHAT and CDR2 FQNNGV. The CDR3 spans 11 residues. CDR3 region: CASSQVIEAFF. For the CDR3, the DNA is TGTGCCAGCAGCCAGGTGATAGAAGCTTTCTTT.

V gene TRBV2 combines with J gene TRBJ2-7; the D is unclear. The ends were cut back, 3 bases at V and 5 bases at J, with 5 bases in the middle. Per the germline V gene, CDR1 is SNHLY and CDR2 is FYNNEI. The CDR3 spans 11 residues. This chain's CDR3 is CASSDRDEQYF. The CDR3 nucleotides are TGTGCCAGCAGTGATCGGGACGAGCAGTACTTC. The full variable domain, in which reference TRBV2 and TRBJ2-7 provide the parts outside the CDR3, is EPEVTQTPSHQVTQMGQEVILRCVPISNHLYFYWYRQILGQKVEFLVSFYNNEISEKSEIFDDQFSVERPDGSNFTLKIRSTKLEDSAMYFCASSDRDEQYFGPGTRLTVT.

This rearrangement joins TRBV4-1 to TRBJ2-6; TRBD2 agrees at 7 bases. The germline V gene encodes CDR1 MGHRA and CDR2 YSYEKL. This CDR3 comprises 17 residues. V was pared by 2 bases and J by 2 bases, with 6 bases of the junction left unmatched. CDR3: CASSQLSGTTGANVLTF. As DNA, the CDR3 is TGCGCCAGCAGCCAACTCAGCGGGACTACTGGGGCCAACGTCCTGACTTTC.